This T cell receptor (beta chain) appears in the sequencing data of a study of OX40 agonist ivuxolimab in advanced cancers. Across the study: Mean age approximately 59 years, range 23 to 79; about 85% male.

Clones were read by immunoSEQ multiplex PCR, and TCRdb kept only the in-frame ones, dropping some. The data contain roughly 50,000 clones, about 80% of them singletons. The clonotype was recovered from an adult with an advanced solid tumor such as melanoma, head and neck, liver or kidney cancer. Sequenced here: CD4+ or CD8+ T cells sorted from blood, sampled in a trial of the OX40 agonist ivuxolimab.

CDR3 nucleotide sequence: TGTGCCAGCTCACCGGACAGGCCTCCAGCTAACTATGGCTACACCTTC. This gives the protein CASSPDRPPANYGYTF. The chain has TRBV18 and TRBJ1-2; 7 bases fit TRBD1. CDR3 size: 16 residues. CDR1 and CDR2 from the germline V gene are KGHSH and LQKENI. J gave up 0 bases and V 3 bases, and 7 bases lay outside the gene matches.